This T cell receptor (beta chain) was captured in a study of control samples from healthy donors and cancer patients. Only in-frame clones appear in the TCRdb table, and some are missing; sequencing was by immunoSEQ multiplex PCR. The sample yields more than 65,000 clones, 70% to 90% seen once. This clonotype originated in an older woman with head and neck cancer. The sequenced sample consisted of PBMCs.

CDR3 in DNA: TGTGCCACCAAGGAAGGGGCGGGTGGCTACGAGCAGTACTTC. Translating gives CATKEGAGGYEQYF. The chain carries TRBV28 and TRBJ2-7, with D possibly being TRBD1 or TRBD2 (5 bases each). Germline V gene sequence: CDR1 MDHEN, CDR2 SYDVKM. V lost 10 bases and J lost 3, with 19 bases in between. This CDR3 is built from 14 residues.